Listed below are T cell receptor beta chains from one sample, sequenced in a study of cytomegalovirus exposure and HLA in healthy donors. TCRdb's table, derived via immunoSEQ multiplex PCR, lists solely in-frame clones and lacks some. This table holds 95,000 to 130,000 clones, approximately 81% found once. Specimen: PBMCs. The receptors shown here come from a young man in good health and CMV-seropositive. The CDR3 runs from the conserved cysteine through the conserved F or W. The D gene is left open where the match is weak. Clone sizes are given selectively: once, few, many, or a class where the clone is expanded.

V gene	D gene	clone size	J gene	CDR3 DNA	CDR3 protein
TRBV11-2	-	few	TRBJ1-1	TGTGCCAGCAGCTTAAGAGGAGACAGAAGAAACACTGAAGCTTTCTTT	CASSLRGDRRNTEAFF
TRBV13	-	-	TRBJ2-5	TGTGCCAGCAACCGTTGGAGGGAGACCCAGTACTTC	CASNRWRETQYF
TRBV14	-	-	TRBJ2-7	TGTGCCAGCAGCCAAGACAACAGGCTATGGCAGTACTTC	CASSQDNRLWQYF
TRBV9	TRBD2	-	TRBJ2-1	TGTGCCAGCAGCGTAGCGACTAGCGGGAGGCGACGGAGCTCCTACAATGAGCAGTTCTTC	CASSVATSGRRRSSYNEQFF
TRBV7-2	-	-	TRBJ2-2	TGTGCCAGCAGTATTCTCCCGGCAGGGAACGGGGAGCTGTTTTTT	CASSILPAGNGELFF
TRBV10-1	-	once	TRBJ2-7	TGCGCCAGCAGTGAGACAGGGTTCATGAGCTACGAGCAGTACTTC	CASSETGFMSYEQYF
TRBV7-9	-	-	TRBJ1-6	TGTGCCAGCAGCTTAGGGCGGGGGGCGAATTCACCCCTCCACTTT	CASSLGRGANSPLHF
TRBV11-2	-	-	TRBJ2-6	TGTGCCAGCAGCTTAGACCCTATACTACCTCTTGGGGCCAACGTCCTGACTTTC	CASSLDPILPLGANVLTF
TRBV7-2	TRBD1	-	TRBJ2-3	TGTGCCAGCAGCGCGGCGGGACAGGTCCCCAGCACAGATACGCAGTATTTT	CASSAAGQVPSTDTQYF
TRBV28	TRBD1	-	TRBJ2-7	TGTGCCAGCAGGCTAACCGGGACAGATTACTACGAGCAGTACTTC	CASRLTGTDYYEQYF
TRBV28	-	-	TRBJ2-7	TGTGCCAGCAGTTCGACTCCTACCTACGAGCAGTACTTC	CASSSTPTYEQYF
TRBV19	TRBD2	-	TRBJ2-1	TGTGCCAGTAGTAAGTCTAGCGGGGGGTATGAGCAGTTCTTC	CASSKSSGGYEQFF
TRBV14	-	-	TRBJ2-5	TGTGCCAGCAGCCATCGGGGTCGAGGAGAGACCCAGTACTTC	CASSHRGRGETQYF
TRBV2	TRBD1	-	TRBJ1-2	TGTGCCAGCAGCCCTAGGACAGGGGCCTATGGCTACACCTTC	CASSPRTGAYGYTF
TRBV10-3	-	once	TRBJ2-7	TGTGCCATCAGGACGTCAGGAGGCGAGCAGTACTTC	CAIRTSGGEQYF
TRBV10-3	-	-	TRBJ1-1	TGTGCCATCAGTACAGGTCCTGAAGCTTTCTTT	CAISTGPEAFF
TRBV27	TRBD2	-	TRBJ2-5	TGTGCCAGCTCTGCCCTGGGACTAGCGGGGAGAGAGACCCAGTACTTC	CASSALGLAGRETQYF
TRBV5-4	-	-	TRBJ1-4	TGTGCCAGCAGCGTGGACAGCCTTAATGAAAAACTGTTTTTT	CASSVDSLNEKLFF
TRBV9	-	-	TRBJ2-7	TGTGCCAGCAGCGCCCCTCACGACAGAGACTACGAGCAGTACTTC	CASSAPHDRDYEQYF
TRBV6-5	-	-	TRBJ1-1	TGTGCCAGCAGTTTGTGGGGGCTCGGCACTGAAGCTTTCTTT	CASSLWGLGTEAFF
TRBV7-2	-	-	TRBJ2-7	TGTGCCAGCAGCTTAGATTCAGGGTCCTCCTACGAGCAGTACTTC	CASSLDSGSSYEQYF
TRBV5-1	-	-	TRBJ1-1	TGCGCCAGCAGCTTGGTTACGGGGACTGAAGCTTTCTTT	CASSLVTGTEAFF
TRBV7-9	TRBD1	-	TRBJ1-4	TGTGCCATCGATGGACAGGGAAATAATGAAAAACTGTTTTTT	CAIDGQGNNEKLFF